The 3 T cell receptor beta chains listed next were all sequenced from one sample in a study of cytomegalovirus exposure and HLA in healthy donors. PCR was performed using 60 Vbeta and 13 Jbeta primers. Produced via immunoSEQ multiplex PCR; TCRdb's table is partial and in-frame only. There are around 220,000 clones in the sample; less than 85% occur only once, and 0.2% to 0.25% lies in the top ten. The sequencing sample was made of PBMCs. These TCRs come from a girl aged 2 to 9 in good health and CMV-seronegative.

V is TRBV2 and J is TRBJ2-7, with 11 positions matching TRBD2. Trimming removed 3 bases from V and 3 bases from J; junction bases left unmatched: 10. The length of the CDR3 is 17 residues. Germline loops: CDR1 SNHLY, CDR2 FYNNEI. The CDR3 reads CASSDPASGLADYEQYF. The CDR3 bases are TGTGCCAGCAGTGACCCAGCGTCGGGACTAGCGGACTACGAGCAGTACTTC.

J is TRBJ2-7 and V is TRBV30; 8 positions match TRBD1. This CDR3 is built from 13 residues. The germline V gene has CDR1 GTSNPN and CDR2 SVGIG (reference sequence). J was trimmed by 5 bases and V by 4 bases; bases with no gene match: 7. Here the CDR3 DNA reads TGTGCCTGGACGGGACAGGATTACGACGAGCAGTACTTC. Protein: CAWTGQDYDEQYF. Drawing the rest from reference TRBV30 and TRBJ2-7, the complete variable domain is SQTIHQWPATLVQPVGSPLSLECTVEGTSNPNLYWYRQAAGRGLQLLFYSVGIGQISSEVPQNLSASRPQDRQFILSSKKLLLSDSGFYLCAWTGQDYDEQYFGPGTRLTVT.

The chain employs TRBV5-4 and TRBJ2-7, with TRBD2 identical over 9 bases. Germline values: CDR1 SGHNT, CDR2 YYREEE (reference sequence). J gave up 5 bases and V 5 bases, and 8 bases lay outside the gene matches. The CDR3 loop spans 14 amino acids. In DNA form, the CDR3 reads TGTGCCAGCAGTTCCGGGACTAGCTTGGACGAGCAGTACTTC. The encoded protein is CASSSGTSLDEQYF. The full variable domain, its missing parts supplied by reference TRBV5-4 and TRBJ2-7, is ETGVTQSPTHLIKTRGQQVTLRCSSQSGHNTVSWYQQALGQGPQFIFQYYREEENGRGNFPPRFSGLQFPNYSSELNVNALELDDSALYLCASSSGTSLDEQYFGPGTRLTVT.